The next 30 T cell receptor beta chains were all read from a single sample in a study of shared clonotypes between healthy human individuals. Libraries were prepared by immunoSEQ multiplex PCR; TCRdb keeps only in-frame clonotypes and omits some of them. The sample carries 1.6 million or so clones, approximately 98.5% recorded once. Sequencing used naive CD4+ T cells sorted from blood. Sample subset: CD45RA+ positively selected. These receptors originate from a man aged 25 to 45 in good health.

The chain combines TRBV7-8 with TRBJ2-7; D is perhaps TRBD1 (6 bases). The CDR3 is 15 amino acids. The germline V gene has CDR1 SGHVS and CDR2 FQNEAQ. V gave up 2 bases and J gave up 0 bases, with 11 bases separating them. The CDR3 DNA sequence: TGTGCCAGCAGCTTAACAGGGACCTACTCCTACGAGCAGTACTTC. This gives the protein CASSLTGTYSYEQYF.

CDR3 sequence reads: CASSLAVRTSGNQETQYF. CDR3 bases: TGTGCCAGCAGCTTAGCGGTTAGGACTAGCGGGAACCAAGAGACCCAGTACTTC. This chain joins TRBV7-6 and TRBJ2-5; the match to TRBD2 covers 12 bases. V gave up 0 bases and J gave up 0 bases; unmatched junction bases: 5. Germline V CDR1 and CDR2: SGHVS, FNYEAQ. The CDR3 covers 18 residues.

The count of this clone is one. The chain combines TRBV9 with TRBJ2-2; the D gene is possibly TRBD2 (5 bases). CDR1 SGDLS and CDR2 YYNGEE come from the germline V gene. The CDR3 has 12 amino acids. V lost 10 bases and J 7 bases, leaving 14 bases between the germline ends. CDR3 amino acids: CASSGSHGELFF. The CDR3 DNA sequence: TGTGCCTCATCGGGGAGTCACGGGGAGCTGTTTTTT.

The CDR3 protein is CASSGGDSNQPQHF. CDR3 coding DNA: TGTGCCAGTAGTGGGGGTGATAGCAATCAGCCCCAGCATTTT. The V call is TRBV19, the J call TRBJ1-5; perhaps TRBD1 as D (5 bases). Per germline, CDR1 LNHDA and CDR2 SQIVND (reference sequence). V lost 5 bases and J 0 bases, leaving 8 bases between the germline ends. CDR3 length: 14 residues. The whole variable domain, remainder taken from reference TRBV19 and TRBJ1-5, is DGGITQSPKYLFRKEGQNVTLSCEQNLNHDAMYWYRQDPGQGLRLIYYSQIVNDFQKGDIAEGYSVSREKKESFPLTVTSAQKNPTAFYLCASSGGDSNQPQHFGDGTRLSIL.

This sequence joins TRBV2 and TRBJ1-5; 8 nucleotides match TRBD1. From germline, CDR1 is SNHLY and CDR2 FYNNEI. Trimming took 8 bases from V and 10 from J; bases not matched to a gene: 13. The CDR3 sequence is 14 residues long. CDR3 residues: CASGWGRGQEPQHF. As DNA, the CDR3 is TGTGCCAGCGGGTGGGGCAGGGGACAGGAACCCCAGCATTTT.

This clone was observed a single time. The chain links TRBV11-2 to TRBJ2-1; TRBD1 might be the D (6 bases). The CDR3 is 15 amino acids. Trimming left V 6 bases short and J 3 bases short, with 15 bases between. The germline CDR1 and CDR2 sequences are SGHAT and FQNNGV. CDR3 in amino acids: CASRRAGTLYNEQFF. The CDR3, as DNA: TGTGCCAGCAGGCGAGCAGGGACACTCTACAATGAGCAGTTCTTC. Drawing the rest from reference TRBV11-2 and TRBJ2-1, the complete variable domain is EAGVAQSPRYKIIEKRQSVAFWCNPISGHATLYWYQQILGQGPKLLIQFQNNGVVDDSQLPKDRFSAERLKGVDSTLKIQPAKLEDSAVYLCASRRAGTLYNEQFFGPGTRLTVL.

This chain links TRBV18 with TRBJ1-2; D call uncertain. Germline CDR1 is KGHSH and CDR2 is LQKENI. The V end lost 4 bases, the J end lost 7 bases, and 16 bases lay between the germline ends. The CDR3 is 14 amino acids. CDR3 DNA sequence: TGTGCCAGCTCACGTGCCAGATCCCAAAGTGGCTACACCTTC. Protein product: CASSRARSQSGYTF. Drawing the rest from reference TRBV18 and TRBJ1-2, the complete variable domain is NAGVMQNPRHLVRRRGQEARLRCSPMKGHSHVYWYRQLPEEGLKFMVYLQKENIIDESGMPKERFSAEFPKEGPSILRIQQVVRGDSAAYFCASSRARSQSGYTFGSGTRLTVV.

This clone was found once. This sequence joins TRBV5-4 and TRBJ2-3; D is perhaps TRBD1 (6 bases). V shed 5 bases and J shed 2 bases, with 18 bases lying between them. CDR3 size: 16 residues. CDR1 is SGHNT, CDR2 YYREEE, per germline (reference sequence). In DNA, the CDR3 is TGTGCCAGCAGTTCTAATACAGGGCCTTCCACAGATACGCAGTATTTT. This translates into CASSSNTGPSTDTQYF.

This sequence joins TRBV5-5 and TRBJ2-1; 10 positions match TRBD2. The germline V gene encodes CDR1 SGHKS and CDR2 YYEKEE (reference sequence). Trimming at V came to 4 bases and at J to 9 bases, leaving 19 bases not matched to a gene. This CDR3 is 18 amino acids long. The CDR3 DNA follows: TGTGCCAGCAGCCCAATCCCCCTAGCGGGAGCCCCGAGTGGTGAGCAGTTCTTC. Translated, it gives CASSPIPLAGAPSGEQFF. Full variable domain (remainder filled in from reference TRBV5-5 and TRBJ2-1): DAGVTQSPTHLIKTRGQQVTLRCSPISGHKSVSWYQQVLGQGPQFIFQYYEKEERGRGNFPDRFSARQFPNYSSELNVNALLLGDSALYLCASSPIPLAGAPSGEQFFGPGTRLTVL.

The V and J genes are TRBV18 and TRBJ1-5; D unclear. The length of the CDR3 is 15 residues. Trimming cost V 5 bases and J 4 bases, with 15 bases left between them. Germline V gives CDR1 KGHSH, CDR2 LQKENI. The CDR3 DNA sequence: TGTGCCAGCTCATCCATGGACGGGCAGAATCAGCCCCAGCATTTT. Its translation is CASSSMDGQNQPQHF.

The chain uses TRBV6-6 and TRBJ1-5; D unresolved. The CDR3 sequence is 15 residues long. Germline CDR1 reads MNHNY; CDR2 reads SVGAGI (reference sequence). The ends were cut back, 3 bases at V and 0 bases at J, with 9 bases in the middle. Here the CDR3 DNA reads TGTGCCAGCAGTTATGTCCCGGATAGCAATCAGCCCCAGCATTTT. This codes for CASSYVPDSNQPQHF.

The rearrangement links TRBV14 to TRBJ2-1, with D maybe TRBD1 (6 bases). V gave up 5 bases and J gave up 2 bases, with 19 bases separating them. Germline V lookup: CDR1 SGHDN, CDR2 FVKESK. The CDR3 sequence is 17 residues long. The CDR3 DNA follows: TGTGCCAGCAGCAGCCGACCGCCAAAGGGGGCCTACAATGAGCAGTTCTTC. Its translation is CASSSRPPKGAYNEQFF.

The rearrangement joins TRBV10-3 to TRBJ2-3; D might be TRBD2 (5 bases). Germline CDR1 ENHRY, CDR2 SYGVKD. Trimming cost V 0 bases and J 3 bases, with 7 bases left between them. The CDR3 runs to 14 residues. The chain's CDR3 is CAISESGITDTQYF. In DNA form, the CDR3 reads TGTGCCATCAGTGAGTCCGGGATTACAGATACGCAGTATTTT.

The chain couples TRBV29-1 to TRBJ1-1; D is unclear. Germline values: CDR1 SQVTM, CDR2 ANQGSEA. This CDR3 is built from 12 residues. V lost 3 bases, J lost 3 bases, and 8 bases lay in between. CDR3 nucleotides: TGCAGCGTTGATCCAGATTACACTGAAGCTTTCTTT. Protein sequence: CSVDPDYTEAFF.

This clone came up once. This rearrangement joins TRBV5-1 to TRBJ2-1, with 9 bases that match TRBD1. CDR1 is SGHRS, CDR2 YFSETQ, per germline. The CDR3 loop spans 14 amino acids. After removal of 2 bases from V and 5 bases from J, the junction contained 2 bases not matched to a gene. The CDR3 reads CASSFGDRDNEQFF. The CDR3 coding sequence is TGCGCCAGCAGCTTTGGGGACAGGGACAATGAGCAGTTCTTC.

The V gene is TRBV11-3, the J gene TRBJ2-2; 10 bases line up with TRBD1. This CDR3 has 14 amino acids. The germline CDR1 and CDR2 sequences are SGHNT and YENEEA. With 5 bases clipped from V and 5 bases from J, the junction kept 2 bases outside the gene matches. CDR3: CASSRTGGTGELFF. The CDR3 DNA reads as TGTGCCAGCAGCCGGACAGGGGGAACCGGGGAGCTGTTTTTT.

The chain employs TRBV5-4 and TRBJ1-4, with a possible D match to TRBD1 (5 bases). Germline V gene sequence: CDR1 SGHNT, CDR2 YYREEE (reference sequence). CDR3 length equals 13 residues. Trimming removed 3 bases at V and 5 bases at J, with 8 bases between. The CDR3, as DNA: TGTGCCAGCAGCTGGGGCCAGAATGAAAAACTGTTTTTT. This codes for CASSWGQNEKLFF. Drawing the rest from reference TRBV5-4 and TRBJ1-4, the complete variable domain is ETGVTQSPTHLIKTRGQQVTLRCSSQSGHNTVSWYQQALGQGPQFIFQYYREEENGRGNFPPRFSGLQFPNYSSELNVNALELDDSALYLCASSWGQNEKLFFGSGTQLSVL.

V is TRBV5-1 and J is TRBJ1-2, with 8 bases fitting TRBD1. V trimming: 4 bases; J trimming: 4 bases; junction bases outside the gene matches: 9. The CDR3 contains 15 residues. Germline V gene data show CDR1 as SGHRS and CDR2 as YFSETQ. The CDR3 here is CASSLGQGESYGYTF. The CDR3, as DNA: TGCGCCAGCAGCCTAGGACAGGGTGAAAGCTATGGCTACACCTTC.

The CDR3 sequence is CAISPGEGGEPYNEQFF. CDR3 in DNA: TGTGCCATCAGCCCCGGGGAGGGGGGAGAACCCTACAATGAGCAGTTCTTC. This chain links TRBV10-3 with TRBJ2-1; TRBD2 might be the D (7 bases). The CDR3 is made up of 17 amino acids. CDR1 and CDR2 (germline): ENHRY, SYGVKD. Trimming shortened V by 6 bases and J by 2 bases, and 20 bases separated the two germline ends.

The chain is built from TRBV5-5 and TRBJ2-3, with D perhaps TRBD2 (5 bases). This CDR3 spans 17 amino acids. The V gene lost 0 bases and the J gene lost 1 base, with 15 bases spanning the gap. Germline CDR1 is SGHKS and CDR2 is YYEKEE (reference sequence). The CDR3 spells CASSLVGLASRTDTQYF. The CDR3 DNA follows: TGTGCCAGCAGCTTGGTAGGGCTAGCCTCTCGCACAGATACGCAGTATTTT.

J is TRBJ2-7 and V is TRBV11-2; D is unresolved. V gave up 4 bases and J gave up 5 bases, with 6 bases separating them. The CDR3 has 11 amino acids. Germline lookup yields CDR1 SGHAT and CDR2 FQNNGV. This CDR3 reads CASSSRDEQYF. Written as DNA, the CDR3 is TGTGCCAGCAGCTCCCGGGACGAGCAGTACTTC. Combining the CDR3 with reference TRBV11-2 and TRBJ2-7 gives the whole variable domain EAGVAQSPRYKIIEKRQSVAFWCNPISGHATLYWYQQILGQGPKLLIQFQNNGVVDDSQLPKDRFSAERLKGVDSTLKIQPAKLEDSAVYLCASSSRDEQYFGPGTRLTVT.

In this sample, this clone turned up once. The chain is built from TRBV7-2 and TRBJ1-1; no clear D gene. CDR3 length: 14 amino acids. Germline V gives CDR1 SGHTA, CDR2 FQGNSA. The ends were cut back, 4 bases at V and 5 bases at J, with 14 bases in the middle. This CDR3 reads CASSSAGFVTEAFF. CDR3 in DNA: TGTGCCAGCAGCTCCGCGGGCTTTGTAACTGAAGCTTTCTTT.

J is TRBJ2-3 and V is TRBV7-6, with unresolved D. Deletions cut 6 bases from V and 6 bases from J, with 16 bases between. The CDR3 spans 14 residues. CDR1 and CDR2 (germline): SGHVS, FNYEAQ. In nucleotides, the CDR3 is TGTGCCAGCAGTCAACCCGATAGCAGCGATACGCAGTATTTT. The encoded protein is CASSQPDSSDTQYF. Variable domain in full (rest from reference TRBV7-6 and TRBJ2-3): GAGVSQSPRYKVTKRGQDVALRCDPISGHVSLYWYRQALGQGPEFLTYFNYEAQQDKSGLPNDRFSAERPEGSISTLTIQRTEQRDSAMYRCASSQPDSSDTQYFGPGTRLTVL.

The chain couples TRBV15 to TRBJ2-5; D may match TRBD1 or TRBD2 (6 bases each). V was cut by 1 base and J by 2 bases, with 14 bases left in between. CDR3 length: 16 amino acids. Germline lookup yields CDR1 LNHNV and CDR2 YYDKDF (reference sequence). The CDR3 loop reads CATSRGGAGRQETQYF. CDR3 nucleotides: TGTGCCACCAGCAGAGGGGGGGCTGGTAGACAAGAGACCCAGTACTTC.

The V and J genes are TRBV7-8 and TRBJ2-7; 8 bases are a match to TRBD2. Unmatched junction bases numbered 13, after V lost 4 bases and J lost 5 bases. CDR1 and CDR2 (germline): SGHVS, FQNEAQ. The length of the CDR3 is 16 residues. Written as DNA, the CDR3 is TGTGCCAGCAGCTGGGGCGGGGGTCTAGCGGGCAACGAGCAGTACTTC. Its protein product is CASSWGGGLAGNEQYF. Filled out from reference TRBV7-8 and TRBJ2-7, the complete variable domain reads GAGVSQSPRYKVAKRGQDVALRCDPISGHVSLFWYQQALGQGPEFLTYFQNEAQLDKSGLPSDRFFAERPEGSVSTLKIQRTQQEDSAVYLCASSWGGGLAGNEQYFGPGTRLTVT.

This chain links TRBV28 with TRBJ2-7; the match to TRBD2 covers 8 bases. Germline CDR1 and CDR2: MDHEN and SYDVKM. This CDR3 contains 15 residues. The V gene end was trimmed by 6 bases and the J gene end by 0 bases; junction bases not matched to a gene: 7. The DNA for the CDR3 is TGTGCCAGCAGCCAAAGACTAGCGTTCTCCTACGAGCAGTACTTC. Protein product: CASSQRLAFSYEQYF.

Worth noting for this clone: The sample has other DNA sequences that encode this CDR3 too. The rearrangement links TRBV20-1 to TRBJ2-7; no definite D call. This CDR3 region has 11 residues. Deletions cut 3 bases from V and 3 bases from J, with 6 bases between. In germline, CDR1 is DFQATT, CDR2 SNEGSKA (reference sequence). For the CDR3, the DNA is TGCAGTGCTAGGGTCGGCTACGAGCAGTACTTC. Its protein product is CSARVGYEQYF.

V gene TRBV2 combines with J gene TRBJ1-2, with D possibly matching TRBD1 (5 bases). Germline loops: CDR1 SNHLY, CDR2 FYNNEI. This CDR3 contains 15 residues. Trimming took off 7 bases at V and 4 bases at J, with 19 bases between the two ends. The CDR3 is CASTDATVQSYGYTF. CDR3 nucleotide sequence: TGTGCCAGCACTGACGCGACAGTTCAAAGCTATGGCTACACCTTC.

The rearrangement joins TRBV7-2 to TRBJ1-2; 11 bases agree with TRBD1. V lost 5 bases and J lost 5; bases outside the gene matches: 4. CDR3 length equals 14 residues. Germline CDR1 reads SGHTA; CDR2 reads FQGNSA. The CDR3 spells CASSPGQGAYGYTF. In DNA form, the CDR3 reads TGTGCCAGCAGCCCCGGACAGGGGGCATATGGCTACACCTTC.

As to this clone: A read error may account for a junction end that differs from germline. This chain uses TRBV7-7 with TRBJ2-7, with D tentatively TRBD2 (5 bases). CDR1 is SSHAT and CDR2 is FNYEAQ in the germline V gene (reference sequence). The CDR3 has 13 amino acids. Here the CDR3 DNA reads TGTGCTAGCAGCTTAGCGCTTTCGGAGGAGCAGTACTTC. This gives the protein CASSLALSEEQYF.